A selection of T cell receptor beta chains follows, all from one sample in a study of neoadjuvant anti-PD-1 for oral cavity cancer. Only in-frame clones appear in the TCRdb table, and some are missing; sequencing was by immunoSEQ multiplex PCR. The table has some 7,100 clones, 54% seen once. The starting material was tumor tissue, obtained before nivolumab (anti-PD-1) treatment. The receptors shown here come from a person between 35 and 79 years old with oral cavity squamous cell carcinoma. Both conserved end residues are part of each CDR3. Each record gives: V gene, clone size, J gene, D gene, CDR3 length, CDR3 protein, CDR3 DNA. A D gene is named only where the DNA matches it firmly. Size is omitted from some rows. Given values are once, few, many or a class for expanded clones.

>TRBV6-5|-|TRBJ2-2|-|14
CASSYDSGTGELFF
TGTGCCAGCAGTTACGATAGTGGCACCGGGGAGCTGTTTTTT
>TRBV6-5|-|TRBJ1-6|-|16
CASSYTWGQGNSPLHF
TGTGCCAGCAGTTACACCTGGGGGCAGGGGAATTCACCCCTCCACTTT
>TRBV6-5|-|TRBJ2-7|TRBD1|15
CASSWGGNTGGEQYF
TGTGCCAGCAGTTGGGGTGGGAACACAGGGGGCGAGCAGTACTTC
>TRBV19|few|TRBJ1-2|-|11
CASSGSYGYTF
TGTGCCAGTAGCGGCAGCTATGGCTACACCTTC
>TRBV9|-|TRBJ2-3|-|14
CASSSSGRADTQYF
TGTGCCAGCAGCTCTAGTGGTAGGGCAGATACGCAGTATTTT
>TRBV27|-|TRBJ1-5|-|15
CASSPKPGVTQPQHF
TGTGCCAGCAGTCCAAAGCCTGGGGTTACTCAGCCCCAGCATTTT
>TRBV6-1|-|TRBJ2-1|TRBD1|15
CASSARGTGVNEQFF
TGTGCCAGCAGTGCTAGGGGGACAGGGGTCAATGAGCAGTTCTTC
>TRBV29-1|-|TRBJ1-3|-|11
CSGRSGNTIYF
TGCAGCGGTCGCTCTGGAAACACCATATATTTT
>TRBV27|-|TRBJ2-7|-|16
CASSWGGRDSSYEQYF
TGTGCCAGCAGTTGGGGGGGGCGGGACAGCTCCTACGAGCAGTACTTC
>TRBV9|few|TRBJ2-3|-|17
CASSRRQATLSTDTQYF
TGTGCCAGCAGTAGACGGCAGGCTACTCTTAGCACAGATACGCAGTATTTT
>TRBV5-4|-|TRBJ2-5|-|16
CASSSRVSPGLETQYF
TGTGCCAGCAGCTCCCGGGTCTCCCCGGGGCTGGAGACCCAGTACTTC
>TRBV19|few|TRBJ2-2|TRBD2|16
CASRLGGTGMAGELFF
TGTGCCAGTCGGCTCGGGGGGACGGGTATGGCCGGGGAGCTGTTTTTT
>TRBV27|few|TRBJ2-1|-|15
CASAQVEGGYNEQFF
TGTGCCAGCGCCCAGGTAGAGGGGGGGTACAATGAGCAGTTCTTC
>TRBV11-2|few|TRBJ1-5|-|15
CASSLVGDGLRPQHF
TGTGCCAGCAGCTTAGTGGGGGACGGACTTCGGCCCCAGCATTTT
>TRBV7-9|-|TRBJ1-3|-|14
CASSLGHSGNTIYF
TGTGCCAGCAGCCTCGGACACTCTGGAAACACCATATATTTT
>TRBV11-2|few|TRBJ2-3|-|14
CASRETRELDTQYF
TGTGCCAGTAGGGAAACGCGAGAACTCGATACGCAGTATTTT
>TRBV5-1|-|TRBJ2-1|-|13
CASSSQLKHEQFF
TGCGCCAGCAGCTCACAGCTAAAACATGAGCAGTTCTTC
>TRBV7-9|-|TRBJ1-1|-|13
CASRFIEGLEAFF
TGTGCCAGCAGATTCATAGAGGGGCTTGAAGCTTTCTTT
>TRBV28|-|TRBJ2-5|-|14
CASSFRRFQETQYF
TGTGCCAGCAGTTTTAGGCGGTTCCAAGAGACCCAGTACTTC
>TRBV6-5|-|TRBJ2-3|-|14
CASSPPGLPDTQYF
TGTGCCAGCAGTCCTCCGGGTCTCCCAGATACGCAGTATTTT
>TRBV9|large|TRBJ2-1|-|12
CASSPDRGEQFF
TGTGCCAGCAGCCCGGACAGAGGAGAGCAGTTCTTC
>TRBV6-5|-|TRBJ1-1|-|15
CASSFTVGWDTEAFF
TGTGCCAGCAGTTTCACAGTGGGATGGGACACTGAAGCTTTCTTT
>TRBV7-9|-|TRBJ1-1|-|13
CASTLGGNTEAFF
TGTGCCAGCACCCTAGGCGGGAACACTGAAGCTTTCTTT
>TRBV29-1|-|TRBJ1-1|-|10
CSVERQGRRF
TGCAGCGTTGAAAGGCAGGGGAGACGCTTT
>TRBV11-2|-|TRBJ1-2|-|16
CASSLSTRKWRNGYTF
TGTGCCAGCAGCTTAAGTACCAGGAAGTGGCGGAATGGCTACACCTTC
>TRBV19|-|TRBJ1-3|-|14
CASSMGGAGNTIYF
TGTGCCAGTAGTATGGGAGGGGCTGGAAACACCATATATTTT
>TRBV11-2|-|TRBJ2-1|TRBD2|18
CASSLEGLAGGAYNEQFF
TGTGCCAGCAGCTTAGAGGGACTAGCGGGGGGGGCCTACAATGAGCAGTTCTTC
>TRBV2|-|TRBJ2-7|TRBD1|18
CARDAENRGAITDYEQYF
TGTGCCAGGGACGCGGAGAACAGGGGCGCCATAACCGACTACGAGCAGTACTTC
>TRBV5-4|few|TRBJ1-2|TRBD1|14
CASSLDRGGYGYTF
TGTGCCAGCAGCTTAGACAGGGGGGGCTATGGCTACACCTTC
>TRBV6-5|-|TRBJ1-1|-|15
CASSYSIRPNTEAFF
TGTGCCAGCAGTTACTCGATACGGCCGAACACTGAAGCTTTCTTT
>TRBV11-2|-|TRBJ2-3|-|13
CASSFGYTDTQYF
TGTGCCAGCAGCTTTGGCTACACAGATACGCAGTATTTT
>TRBV7-3|-|TRBJ2-7|-|13
CASSTILESEQYF
TGTGCCAGCAGCACCATACTAGAGTCCGAGCAGTACTTC
>TRBV9|few|TRBJ1-4|TRBD1|18
CASSAPDRGAGTNEKLFF
TGTGCCAGCAGCGCTCCCGACAGGGGAGCTGGTACTAATGAAAAACTGTTTTTT
>TRBV5-1|-|TRBJ1-2|-|15
CASQPSLVINYGYTF
TGCGCCAGCCAACCTAGTTTAGTGATCAACTATGGCTACACCTTC
>TRBV25-1|-|TRBJ1-1|-|16
CASSVTQGRGGTEAFF
TGTGCCAGCAGTGTTACACAAGGACGTGGCGGCACTGAAGCTTTCTTT
>TRBV6-5|-|TRBJ1-5|-|14
CASSAIGAGQPQHF
TGTGCCAGCAGTGCCATTGGGGCCGGTCAGCCCCAGCATTTT
>TRBV5-1|-|TRBJ2-2|-|13
CASSLTNTGELFF
TGCGCCAGCAGCTTAACAAACACCGGGGAGCTGTTTTTT
>TRBV29-1|-|TRBJ2-1|TRBD1|14
CSPSRTGVYNEQFF
TGCAGCCCAAGTCGGACAGGGGTCTACAATGAGCAGTTCTTC
>TRBV6-4|few|TRBJ1-2|-|14
CASSEAGWNYGYTF
TGTGCCAGCAGTGAGGCAGGATGGAACTATGGCTACACCTTC
>TRBV6-1|few|TRBJ1-5|-|17
CASSERSVRGGNQPQHF
TGTGCCAGCAGTGAACGGAGCGTTAGGGGCGGCAATCAGCCCCAGCATTTT
>TRBV9|-|TRBJ1-5|-|15
CASSTDLGSNQPQHF
TGTGCCAGCAGCACAGACTTGGGAAGCAATCAGCCCCAGCATTTT
>TRBV28|-|TRBJ1-1|-|10
CAISAKKAFF
TGTGCCATCTCGGCGAAGAAAGCTTTCTTT
>TRBV9|-|TRBJ2-3|TRBD2|16
CASSVALAGVEDTQYF
TGTGCCAGCAGCGTAGCTTTAGCGGGAGTAGAAGATACGCAGTATTTT
>TRBV4-1|few|TRBJ1-1|TRBD1|15
CASSQDRGWRTEAFF
TGCGCCAGCAGCCAAGACAGGGGGTGGAGAACTGAAGCTTTCTTT
>TRBV5-4|-|TRBJ1-1|-|14
CASSLEGARPEAFF
TGTGCCAGCAGCTTGGAAGGGGCACGGCCTGAAGCTTTCTTT
>TRBV18|few|TRBJ1-1|TRBD1|15
CASSPRPQGYTEAFF
TGTGCCAGCTCACCTAGACCACAGGGGTACACTGAAGCTTTCTTT
>TRBV5-1|-|TRBJ2-1|-|14
CASSLAAHPLEQFF
TGCGCCAGCAGCTTGGCGGCTCACCCTCTTGAGCAGTTCTTC
>TRBV2|-|TRBJ2-7|-|13
CASSEQGSYEQYF
TGTGCCAGCAGTGAACAGGGTTCCTACGAGCAGTACTTC